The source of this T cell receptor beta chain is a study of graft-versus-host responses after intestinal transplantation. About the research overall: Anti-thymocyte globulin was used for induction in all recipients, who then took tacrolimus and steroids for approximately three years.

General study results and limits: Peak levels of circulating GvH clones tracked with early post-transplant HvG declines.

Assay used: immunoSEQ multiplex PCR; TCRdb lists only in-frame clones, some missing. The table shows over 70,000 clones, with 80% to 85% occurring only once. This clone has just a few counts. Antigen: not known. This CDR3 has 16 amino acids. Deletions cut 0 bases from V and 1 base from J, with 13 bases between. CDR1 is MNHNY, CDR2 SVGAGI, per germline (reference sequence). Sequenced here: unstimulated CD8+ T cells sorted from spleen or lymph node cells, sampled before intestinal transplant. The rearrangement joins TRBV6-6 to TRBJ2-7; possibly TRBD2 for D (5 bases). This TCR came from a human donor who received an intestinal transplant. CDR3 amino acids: CASSYSPLGRSYEQYF. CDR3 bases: TGTGCCAGCAGTTACTCCCCCTTGGGGAGATCCTACGAGCAGTACTTC.